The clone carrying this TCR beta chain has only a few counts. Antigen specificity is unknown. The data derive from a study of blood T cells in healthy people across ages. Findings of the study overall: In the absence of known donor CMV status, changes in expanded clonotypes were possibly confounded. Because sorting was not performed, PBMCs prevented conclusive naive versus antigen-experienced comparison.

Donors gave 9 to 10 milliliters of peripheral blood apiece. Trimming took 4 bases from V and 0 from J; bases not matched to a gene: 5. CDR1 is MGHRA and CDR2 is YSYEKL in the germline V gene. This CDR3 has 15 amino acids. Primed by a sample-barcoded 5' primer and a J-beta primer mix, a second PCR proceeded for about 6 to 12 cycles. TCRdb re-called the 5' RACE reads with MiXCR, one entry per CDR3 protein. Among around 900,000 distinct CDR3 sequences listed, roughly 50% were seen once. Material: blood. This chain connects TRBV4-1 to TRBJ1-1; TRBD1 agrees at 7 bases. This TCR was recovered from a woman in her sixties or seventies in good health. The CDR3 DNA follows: TGCGCCAGCAGCCGAGCGGGACAGATGAACACTGAAGCTTTCTTT. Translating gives CASSRAGQMNTEAFF.